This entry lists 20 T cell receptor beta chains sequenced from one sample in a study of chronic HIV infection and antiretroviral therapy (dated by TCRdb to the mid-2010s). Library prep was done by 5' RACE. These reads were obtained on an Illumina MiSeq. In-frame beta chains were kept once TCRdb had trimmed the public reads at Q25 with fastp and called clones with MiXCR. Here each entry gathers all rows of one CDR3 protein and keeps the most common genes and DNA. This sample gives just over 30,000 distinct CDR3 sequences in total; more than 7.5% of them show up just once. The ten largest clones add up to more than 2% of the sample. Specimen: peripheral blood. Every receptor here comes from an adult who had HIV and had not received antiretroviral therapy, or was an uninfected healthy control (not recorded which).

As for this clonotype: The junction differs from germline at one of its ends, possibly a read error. The CDR3: CSVFGTGGNYGDTF. CDR3 in DNA: TGCAGCGTTTTTGGGACAGGGGGAAACTATGGCGACACCTTC. This chain joins TRBV29-1 and TRBJ1-2, with TRBD1 identical over 11 bases. Germline V lookup: CDR1 SQVTM, CDR2 ANQGSEA. The CDR3 runs to 14 residues.

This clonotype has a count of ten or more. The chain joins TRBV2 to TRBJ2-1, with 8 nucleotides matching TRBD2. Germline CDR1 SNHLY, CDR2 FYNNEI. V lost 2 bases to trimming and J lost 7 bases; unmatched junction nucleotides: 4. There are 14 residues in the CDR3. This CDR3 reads CASSEPGTRNEQFF. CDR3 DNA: TGTGCCAGCAGTGAACCCGGGACTAGGAATGAGCAGTTCTTC.

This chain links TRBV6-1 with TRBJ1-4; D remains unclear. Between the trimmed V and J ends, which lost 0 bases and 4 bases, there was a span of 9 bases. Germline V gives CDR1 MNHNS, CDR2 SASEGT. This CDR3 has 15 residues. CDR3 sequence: CASSEAPAGNEKLFF. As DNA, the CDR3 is TGTGCCAGCAGTGAAGCTCCGGCCGGTAATGAAAAACTGTTTTTT.

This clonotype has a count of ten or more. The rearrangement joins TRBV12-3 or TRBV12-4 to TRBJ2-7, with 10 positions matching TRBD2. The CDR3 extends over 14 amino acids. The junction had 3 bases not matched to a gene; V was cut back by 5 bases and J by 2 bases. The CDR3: CASSRTSGTYEQYF. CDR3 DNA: TGTGCCAGCAGTCGGACTAGCGGAACCTACGAGCAGTACTTC.

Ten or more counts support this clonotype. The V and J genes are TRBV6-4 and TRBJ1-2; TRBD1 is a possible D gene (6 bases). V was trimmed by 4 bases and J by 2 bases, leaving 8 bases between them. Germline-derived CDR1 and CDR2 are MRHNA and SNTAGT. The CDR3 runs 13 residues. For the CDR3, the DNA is TGTGCCAGCAGTGGGGGGACAAACTATGGCTACACCTTC. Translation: CASSGGTNYGYTF.

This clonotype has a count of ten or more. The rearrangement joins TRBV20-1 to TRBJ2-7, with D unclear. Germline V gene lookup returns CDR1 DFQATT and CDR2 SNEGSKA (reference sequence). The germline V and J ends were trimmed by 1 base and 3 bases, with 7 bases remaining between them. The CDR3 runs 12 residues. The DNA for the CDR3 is TGCAGTGCTAGAGGGCAAAACTACGAGCAGTACTTC. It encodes CSARGQNYEQYF.

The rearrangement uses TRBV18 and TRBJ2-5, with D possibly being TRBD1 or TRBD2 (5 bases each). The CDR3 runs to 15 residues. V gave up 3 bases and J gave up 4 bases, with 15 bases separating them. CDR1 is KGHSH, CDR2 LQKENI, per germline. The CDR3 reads CASSPSTGALETQYF. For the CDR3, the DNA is TGTGCCAGCTCACCTTCGACCGGGGCCTTAGAGACCCAGTACTTC.

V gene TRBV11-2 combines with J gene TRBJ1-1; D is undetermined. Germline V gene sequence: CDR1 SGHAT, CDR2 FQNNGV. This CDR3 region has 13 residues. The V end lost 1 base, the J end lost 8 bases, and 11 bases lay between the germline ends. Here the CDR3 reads CASSLGGGPEAFF. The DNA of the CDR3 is TGTGCCAGCAGCTTAGGTGGCGGGCCAGAAGCTTTCTTT.

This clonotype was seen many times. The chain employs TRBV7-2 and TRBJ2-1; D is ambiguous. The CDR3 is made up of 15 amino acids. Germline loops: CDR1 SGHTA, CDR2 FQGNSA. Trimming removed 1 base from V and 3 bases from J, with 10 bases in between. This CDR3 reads CASSLGPPVYNEQFF. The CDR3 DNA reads TGTGCCAGCAGCTTAGGGCCGCCGGTCTACAATGAGCAGTTCTTC.

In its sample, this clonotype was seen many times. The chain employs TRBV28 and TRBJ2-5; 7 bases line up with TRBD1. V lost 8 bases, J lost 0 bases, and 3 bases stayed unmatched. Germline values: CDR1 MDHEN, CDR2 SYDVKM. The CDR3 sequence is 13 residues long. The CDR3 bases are TGTGCCAGCCTAGGGACAGACCAAGAGACCCAGTACTTC. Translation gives CASLGTDQETQYF.

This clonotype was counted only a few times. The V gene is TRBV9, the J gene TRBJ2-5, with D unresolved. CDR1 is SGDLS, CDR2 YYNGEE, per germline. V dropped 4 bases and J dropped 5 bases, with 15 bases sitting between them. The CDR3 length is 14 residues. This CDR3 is CASSTDKGQETQYF. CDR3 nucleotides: TGTGCCAGCAGCACAGACAAGGGCCAGGAGACCCAGTACTTC.

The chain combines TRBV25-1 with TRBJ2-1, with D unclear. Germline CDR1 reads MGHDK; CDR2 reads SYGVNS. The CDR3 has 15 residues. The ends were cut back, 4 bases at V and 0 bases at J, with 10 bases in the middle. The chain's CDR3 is CASSAGAISYNEQFF. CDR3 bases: TGTGCCAGCAGTGCGGGCGCCATCTCCTACAATGAGCAGTTCTTC.

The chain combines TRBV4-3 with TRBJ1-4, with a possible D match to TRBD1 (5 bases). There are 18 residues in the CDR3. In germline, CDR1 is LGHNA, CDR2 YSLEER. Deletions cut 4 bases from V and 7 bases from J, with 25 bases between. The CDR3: CASSPRPPPLTDSEKLFF. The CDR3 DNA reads TGCGCCAGCAGCCCTCGTCCCCCCCCCTTGACAGACAGTGAAAAACTGTTTTTT.

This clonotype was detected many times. This chain's CDR3 is CASSQGLAGAGQFF. The CDR3 DNA sequence: TGCGCCAGCAGCCAAGGACTAGCGGGGGCAGGGCAGTTCTTC. V and J are TRBV4-3 and TRBJ2-1, with 12 bases matching TRBD2. V was pared by 1 base and J by 12 bases, with 4 bases of the junction left unmatched. Germline CDR1 reads LGHNA; CDR2 reads YSLEER. This CDR3 spans 14 amino acids.

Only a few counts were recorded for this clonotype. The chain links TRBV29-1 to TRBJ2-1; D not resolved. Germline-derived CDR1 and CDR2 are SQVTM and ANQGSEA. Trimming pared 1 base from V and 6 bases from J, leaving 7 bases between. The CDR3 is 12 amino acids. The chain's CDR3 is CSVEVGFNEQFF. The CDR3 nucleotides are TGCAGCGTTGAAGTAGGCTTCAATGAGCAGTTCTTC.

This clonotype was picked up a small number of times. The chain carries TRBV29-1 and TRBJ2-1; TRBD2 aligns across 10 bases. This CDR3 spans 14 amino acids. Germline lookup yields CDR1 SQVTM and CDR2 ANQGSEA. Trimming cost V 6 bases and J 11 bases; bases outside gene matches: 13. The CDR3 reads CSVGTMSGGAQQFF. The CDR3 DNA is TGCAGCGTGGGAACCATGAGCGGGGGGGCCCAGCAGTTCTTC.

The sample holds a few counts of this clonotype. CDR3 DNA sequence: TGCGCCAGCAGCCAAACGACAGGGAGGATTGGCTACACCTTC. Translating it yields CASSQTTGRIGYTF. The genes are TRBV4-3 and TRBJ1-2, with 7 positions matching TRBD1. Germline V gene sequence: CDR1 LGHNA, CDR2 YSLEER. The CDR3 is 14 residues long. V was pared by 2 bases and J by 7 bases, with 7 bases of the junction left unmatched.

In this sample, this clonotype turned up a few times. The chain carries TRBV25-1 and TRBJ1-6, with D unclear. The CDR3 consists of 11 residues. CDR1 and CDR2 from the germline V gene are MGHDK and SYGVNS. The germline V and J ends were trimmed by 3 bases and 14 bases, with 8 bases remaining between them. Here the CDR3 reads CASSERVALHF. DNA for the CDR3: TGTGCCAGCAGTGAGAGGGTGGCCCTCCACTTT.

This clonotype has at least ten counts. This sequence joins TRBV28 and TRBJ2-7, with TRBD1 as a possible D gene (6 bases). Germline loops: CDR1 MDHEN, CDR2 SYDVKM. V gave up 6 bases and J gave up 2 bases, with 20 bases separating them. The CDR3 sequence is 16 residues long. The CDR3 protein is CASSLGFGTSAYEQYF. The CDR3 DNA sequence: TGTGCCAGCAGCTTGGGGTTTGGGACATCGGCCTACGAGCAGTACTTC.

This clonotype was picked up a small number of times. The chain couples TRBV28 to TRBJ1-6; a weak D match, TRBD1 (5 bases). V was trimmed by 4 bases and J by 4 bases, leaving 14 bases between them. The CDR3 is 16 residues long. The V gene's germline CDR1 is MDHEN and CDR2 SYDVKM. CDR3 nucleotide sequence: TGTGCCAGCAGTTCGACCGGGACGGGGTATAATTCACCCCTCCACTTT. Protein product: CASSSTGTGYNSPLHF.